These 15 T cell receptor beta chains were sequenced from one sample in a study of beta chain features in type 1 diabetes. The entirety of the isolated RNA underwent reverse transcription, so expressed TCRB transcripts were sequenced. The data were produced by immunoSEQ multiplex PCR, yet TCRdb's version contains in-frame clones alone and is incomplete. The sample has about 620,000 clones, around a sixth seen once. The sequencing input was naive CD4+ T cells from blood. The receptors originated from a man between 18 and 35 years old in good health.

V and J are TRBV18 and TRBJ1-5; perhaps TRBD1 as D (5 bases). Trimming took off 4 bases at V and 4 bases at J, with 17 bases between the two ends. Germline CDR1 reads KGHSH; CDR2 reads LQKENI. The CDR3 loop spans 16 amino acids. The CDR3 reads CASSQGRGNQNQPQHF. Written as DNA, the CDR3 is TGTGCCAGCTCACAAGGCCGGGGGAATCAGAATCAGCCCCAGCATTTT.

The gene calls are TRBV5-6 and TRBJ2-7; the D gene could be TRBD1 or TRBD2 (6 bases each). V was clipped by 4 bases and J by 9 bases, with 26 bases between them. In germline, CDR1 is SGHDT, CDR2 YYEEEE. The CDR3 sequence is 16 residues long. The CDR3 loop reads CASSLVEGHPTYAQYF. DNA for the CDR3: TGTGCCAGCAGCCTTGTGGAGGGACACCCGACGTATGCGCAGTACTTC.

This clone has a single count. The V call is TRBV28, the J call TRBJ2-7, with a possible D match to TRBD2 (6 bases). The CDR3 has 15 amino acids. Germline V gives CDR1 MDHEN, CDR2 SYDVKM. V was shortened by 4 bases and J by 1 base, with 14 bases between the two germline ends. Here the CDR3 reads CASSSYRGTSYEQYF. CDR3 DNA: TGTGCCAGCAGTTCCTACAGAGGGACTTCCTACGAGCAGTACTTC.

This clone was detected only a few times. Different DNA sequences within this sample yield the same CDR3. The rearrangement links TRBV7-2 to TRBJ1-1, with D possibly TRBD1 on 6 matching bases. The V end was cut by 2 bases, the J end by 5 bases, with 6 bases between. The CDR3 has 12 amino acids. Germline CDR1 is SGHTA and CDR2 is FQGNSA. The CDR3 region is CASSLRGTEAFF. CDR3 coding DNA: TGTGCCAGCAGCTTAAGGGGGACTGAAGCTTTCTTT.

In this sample, this clone turned up a few times. This CDR3 is also generated by other DNA sequences in the sample. This sequence joins TRBV7-2 and TRBJ2-4; perhaps TRBD2 as D (6 bases). V gave up 0 bases and J gave up 0 bases, with 9 bases separating them. Per germline, CDR1 SGHTA and CDR2 FQGNSA. The CDR3 loop spans 16 amino acids. Written as DNA, the CDR3 is TGTGCCAGCAGCTTAGCGGGAGGTTTAGCCAAAAACATTCAGTACTTC. It encodes CASSLAGGLAKNIQYF.

This clone was observed a handful of times. The chain links TRBV19 to TRBJ1-1; D possibly corresponds to TRBD1 (6 bases). With 5 bases removed from V and 5 bases from J, the gap between germline ends came to 21 bases. The CDR3 is 16 residues long. Germline assignment: CDR1 LNHDA and CDR2 SQIVND (reference sequence). Here the CDR3 reads CASSGPAVRGETEAFF. In DNA, the CDR3 is TGTGCCAGTAGTGGTCCGGCAGTTAGGGGGGAGACTGAAGCTTTCTTT.

The genes are TRBV29-1 and TRBJ2-6, with D possibly being TRBD1 (6 bases). Germline V CDR1 and CDR2: SQVTM, ANQGSEA. The CDR3 extends over 16 amino acids. Trimming cost V 4 bases and J 4 bases, with 17 bases left between them. CDR3: CSVALLRGEGANVLTF. CDR3 nucleotides: TGCAGCGTTGCGCTTCTCAGGGGAGAAGGGGCCAACGTCCTGACTTTC.

This clone was seen only a few times. The rearrangement joins TRBV5-4 to TRBJ2-4; maybe TRBD1 (6 bases). The CDR3 totals 16 residues. The V gene lost 4 bases and the J gene lost 0 bases, with 14 bases spanning the gap. Per germline, CDR1 SGHNT and CDR2 YYREEE (reference sequence). DNA of the CDR3: TGTGCCAGCAGCACCGCCAAACAGGGAGCCAAAAACATTCAGTACTTC. Translating gives CASSTAKQGAKNIQYF.

In its sample, this clone was seen a few times. V and J are TRBV10-3 and TRBJ2-7; a possible D gene is TRBD2 (6 bases). Trimming left V 4 bases short and J 7 bases short, with 14 bases between. Germline CDR1 and CDR2: ENHRY and SYGVKD. The CDR3 has 13 residues. The CDR3 region is CAISAIAAEEQYF. The CDR3 bases are TGTGCCATCAGTGCGATAGCGGCGGAGGAGCAGTACTTC.

The chain employs TRBV27 and TRBJ2-6; D possibly corresponds to TRBD1 (7 bases). This CDR3 contains 15 residues. Trimming left V 3 bases short and J 8 bases short, with 14 bases between. CDR1 and CDR2 (germline): MNHEY, SMNVEV (reference sequence). The CDR3 protein is CASSFLGGQTNVLTF. The CDR3 nucleotides read TGTGCCAGCAGTTTTTTGGGGGGACAGACCAACGTCCTGACTTTC.

This clone was seen only a few times. A much larger clone sits a single nucleotide away, making a read error possible. The chain has TRBV2 and TRBJ1-1; weak D call: TRBD1 (5 bases). Germline V gene lookup returns CDR1 SNHLY and CDR2 FYNNEI. The CDR3 loop spans 14 amino acids. Between the trimmed V and J ends, which lost 4 bases and 1 base, there was a span of 10 bases. As DNA, the CDR3 is TGTGCCAGCAGTGGGGGCAGGAGGAACACTGAAGCTTTCTTT. Encoded protein: CASSGGRRNTEAFF.

The chain is built from TRBV7-9 and TRBJ1-1; the D gene is possibly TRBD1 (5 bases). The CDR3 loop spans 11 amino acids. V dropped 5 bases and J dropped 11 bases, with 12 bases sitting between them. Germline CDR1 is SEHNR and CDR2 is FQNEAQ (reference sequence). CDR3 DNA: TGTGCCAGCAGCCGATACGGGGCCGCTTTCTTT. Translating it yields CASSRYGAAFF.

The V call is TRBV11-2, the J call TRBJ2-1; a possible D gene is TRBD1 (5 bases). The CDR3 extends over 15 amino acids. Trimming shortened V by 6 bases and J by 0 bases, and 12 bases separated the two germline ends. Germline V gene data show CDR1 as SGHAT and CDR2 as FQNNGV. The CDR3 spells CASRIGASSYNEQFF. CDR3 DNA: TGTGCCAGCAGAATTGGGGCTAGCTCCTACAATGAGCAGTTCTTC.

This clone was seen a few times. The chain has TRBV4-2 and TRBJ1-1; the D is unclear. The CDR3 length is 14 residues. The V gene's germline CDR1 is LGHNA and CDR2 YNFKEQ. Trimming took off 2 bases at V and 4 bases at J, with 11 bases between the two ends. DNA for the CDR3: TGTGCCAGCAGCCAAACTAGGGCCATCACTGAAGCTTTCTTT. The encoded protein is CASSQTRAITEAFF.

This clone was picked up a small number of times. The J gene is TRBJ1-1, the V gene TRBV6-5; weak D call: TRBD1 (5 bases). There are 11 residues in the CDR3. Trimming pared 8 bases from V and 5 bases from J, leaving 9 bases between. The germline V gene has CDR1 MNHEY and CDR2 SVGAGI. Here the CDR3 reads CASSGRTEAFF. The CDR3 DNA reads as TGTGCCAGCTCAGGGAGGACTGAAGCTTTCTTT.